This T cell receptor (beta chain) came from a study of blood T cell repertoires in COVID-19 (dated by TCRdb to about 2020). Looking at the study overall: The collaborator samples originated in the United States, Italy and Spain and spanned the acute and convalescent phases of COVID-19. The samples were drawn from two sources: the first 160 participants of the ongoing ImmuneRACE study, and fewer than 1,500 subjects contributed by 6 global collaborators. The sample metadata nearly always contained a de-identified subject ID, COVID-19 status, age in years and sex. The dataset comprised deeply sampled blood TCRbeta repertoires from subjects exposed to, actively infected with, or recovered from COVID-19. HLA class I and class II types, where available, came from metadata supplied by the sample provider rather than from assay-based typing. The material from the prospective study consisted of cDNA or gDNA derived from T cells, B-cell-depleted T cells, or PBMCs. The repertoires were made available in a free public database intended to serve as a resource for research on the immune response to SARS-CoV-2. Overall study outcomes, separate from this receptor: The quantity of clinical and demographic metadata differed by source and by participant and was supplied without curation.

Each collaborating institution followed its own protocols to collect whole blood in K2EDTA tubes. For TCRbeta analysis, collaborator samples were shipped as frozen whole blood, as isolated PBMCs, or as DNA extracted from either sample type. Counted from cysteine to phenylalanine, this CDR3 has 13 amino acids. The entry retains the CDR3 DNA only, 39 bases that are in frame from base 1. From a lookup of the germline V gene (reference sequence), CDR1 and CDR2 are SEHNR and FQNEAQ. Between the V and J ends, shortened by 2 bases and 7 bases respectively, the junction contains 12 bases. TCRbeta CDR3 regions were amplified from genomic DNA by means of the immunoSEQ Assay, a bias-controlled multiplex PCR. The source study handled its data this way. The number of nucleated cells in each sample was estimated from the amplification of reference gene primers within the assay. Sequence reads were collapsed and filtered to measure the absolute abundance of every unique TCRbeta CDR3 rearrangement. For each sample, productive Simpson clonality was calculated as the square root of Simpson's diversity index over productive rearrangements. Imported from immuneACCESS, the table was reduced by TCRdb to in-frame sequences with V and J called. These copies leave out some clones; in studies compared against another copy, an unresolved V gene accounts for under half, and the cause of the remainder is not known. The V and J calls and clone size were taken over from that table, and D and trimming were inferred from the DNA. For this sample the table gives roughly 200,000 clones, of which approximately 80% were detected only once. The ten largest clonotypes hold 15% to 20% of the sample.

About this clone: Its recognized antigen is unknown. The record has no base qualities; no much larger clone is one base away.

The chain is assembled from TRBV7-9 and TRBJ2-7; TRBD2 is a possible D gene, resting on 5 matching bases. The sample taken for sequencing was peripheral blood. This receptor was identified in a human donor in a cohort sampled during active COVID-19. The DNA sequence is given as TGTGCCAGCAGCTTAAACGGACTTACTGAGCAGTACTTC. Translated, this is CASSLNGLTEQYF.